Listed here is a single T cell receptor (beta chain). These data belong to a study of blood T cell repertoires in COVID-19. On the study more broadly: Samples of COVID-19 (acute and convalescent) were obtained from the United States, Italy and Spain.

Seattle patients were enrolled while actively infected and followed longitudinally. Study processing details: Reference gene primer amplification in the assay estimated nucleated cell counts. Repertoires were generated with immunoSEQ multiplex PCR, while TCRdb's copy carries only in-frame clones and drops some. V, J and clone size derive from that table, while D and trimming were established from the DNA sequence. This sample has roughly 340,000 clones, with about 90% found just once. Per the germline V gene, CDR1 is MNHEY and CDR2 is SVGAGI. The trim removed 8 bases at V and 6 bases at J, leaving 10 bases unmatched. The CDR3 has 14 residues.

The chain recombines TRBV6-5 with TRBJ2-7; 10 positions match TRBD1. The source is a woman in her fifties or sixties with COVID-19, enrolled during active disease. The sequencing input was peripheral blood. This chain's CDR3 is CASPPGQGPGEQYF. CDR3 bases: TGTGCCAGCCCCCCGGGACAGGGGCCCGGCGAGCAGTACTTC.